These T cell receptor beta chains were read from a single sample in a study of preoperative IRX-2 immunotherapy in early breast cancer. TCRdb keeps only in-frame clones here, not all; method: immunoSEQ multiplex PCR. The top ten hold around 3.1% of the sample, which has roughly 27,000 clones, 65% to 85% seen once. This specimen was acquired from a patient treated with IRX-2 immunotherapy. The source is a human donor with breast cancer. Each CDR3 is given with its conserved first and last residue. The D gene is left open where the match is weak. The size entry is marked missing in some rows and otherwise reads once, few, many or a size class.

j_call | d_call | clone_size | v_call | cdr3_nt | cdr3_aa
TRBJ1-4 | NA | NA | TRBV30 | TGTGCCTGGAGTGTATCGTCAGCCCCAATGACACAACTGTTTTTT | CAWSVSSAPMTQLFF
TRBJ2-5 | NA | NA | TRBV10-2 | TGCGCCAGCTCCGGGACCGGGGCGCTCCAAGAGACCCAGTACTTC | CASSGTGALQETQYF
TRBJ2-7 | TRBD1 | NA | TRBV19 | TGTGCCAGTAGTATTGAGGGTTGGACAGGACCCTACGAGCAGTACTTC | CASSIEGWTGPYEQYF
TRBJ2-1 | NA | NA | TRBV5-1 | TGCGCCAGCAGCCCCCTTTCGGGACGTGACAATGAGCAGTTCTTC | CASSPLSGRDNEQFF
TRBJ2-5 | NA | few | TRBV11-3 | TGTGCCAGCAGCTTACCCAGGGGAGAAGAGACCCAGTACTTC | CASSLPRGEETQYF
TRBJ1-1 | NA | NA | TRBV7-1 | TGTGCCAGCAGCCCCCCGCAGTCAAAGAACACTGAAGCTTTCTTT | CASSPPQSKNTEAFF
TRBJ2-7 | TRBD1 | NA | TRBV5-1 | TGCGCCAGCAGCATAGTGTCTGGGACAGGGGGTTTCTACGAGCAGTACTTC | CASSIVSGTGGFYEQYF
TRBJ2-3 | NA | NA | TRBV30 | TGTGCCCGAGGGACCACAGATACGCAGTATTTT | CARGTTDTQYF
TRBJ1-5 | NA | few | TRBV6-1 | TGTGCCAGCAGTGAAGGCCCGACGGGCGGAGGTCAGCCCCAGCATTTT | CASSEGPTGGGQPQHF
TRBJ2-2 | TRBD1 | NA | TRBV23-1 | TGCGCCAGCAGCTTGCAGGGGGACACCGGGGAGCTGTTTTTT | CASSLQGDTGELFF
TRBJ2-7 | TRBD2 | NA | TRBV6-8 | TGTGCCAGCAGTTACCGGTCCTTGCTAGCGGGGTCCTACGAGCAGTACTTC | CASSYRSLLAGSYEQYF
TRBJ2-5 | NA | NA | TRBV30 | TGTGCCTGGAGTATGCCCGGACCCTACGGTGAGACCCAGTACTTC | CAWSMPGPYGETQYF
TRBJ1-2 | TRBD1 | few | TRBV11-3 | TGTGCCAGCAGCTTATATCTAACAGGGGGTCAGGGCTACACCTTC | CASSLYLTGGQGYTF
TRBJ2-2 | NA | NA | TRBV5-1 | TGCGCCAGCAGCTTGGGAGGAGGGAGTGGGTCCACCGGGGAGCTGTTTTTT | CASSLGGGSGSTGELFF
TRBJ2-2 | TRBD2 | NA | TRBV15 | TGTGCCACCAGCAGAGATCGCGGGCGGGGGACGGTTTTGACCGGGGAGCTGTTTTTT | CATSRDRGRGTVLTGELFF
TRBJ2-4 | NA | NA | TRBV11-3 | TGTGCCAGCAGCTTAGTACGAGGGGCGGTCAACATTCAGTACTTC | CASSLVRGAVNIQYF
TRBJ1-3 | NA | NA | TRBV11-3 | TGTGCCAGCAGCGCACACTTGGGGGGGGTCGGAAACACCATATATTTT | CASSAHLGGVGNTIYF
TRBJ2-3 | NA | NA | TRBV18 | TGTGCCAGCTCACCACTATCGGTCTCCACAGATACGCAGTATTTT | CASSPLSVSTDTQYF
TRBJ1-4 | NA | once | TRBV5-1 | TGCGCCAGCAGCCGAACCACAACTAATGAAAAACTGTTTTTT | CASSRTTTNEKLFF
TRBJ1-3 | NA | NA | TRBV15 | TGTGCCACCAGGCACAGGGCGGTTGGAAACACCATATATTTT | CATRHRAVGNTIYF
TRBJ1-5 | NA | NA | TRBV30 | TGTGCCTGGAGTTTGGGGGTCAATCAGCCCCAGCATTTT | CAWSLGVNQPQHF
TRBJ2-7 | NA | NA | TRBV19 | TGTGCCAGTAGTCCAGGACTGGTTTTCTACGAGCAGTACTTC | CASSPGLVFYEQYF
TRBJ2-3 | NA | NA | TRBV11-3 | TGTGCCAGCAGCCTCGGACACTACACAGATACGCAGTATTTT | CASSLGHYTDTQYF
TRBJ2-1 | TRBD1 | NA | TRBV5-1 | TGCGCCAGCAGCTCGGGGACAGGGGGCGATGGCAATGAGCAGTTCTTC | CASSSGTGGDGNEQFF
TRBJ2-3 | NA | NA | TRBV6-8 | TGTGCCGCTCGGACAGGGAGGGTCCCACCCACAGATACGCAGTATTTT | CAARTGRVPPTDTQYF
TRBJ2-7 | NA | NA | TRBV19 | TGTGCCAGTAGTATTCCCGGGCATGCCTACGAGCAGTACTTC | CASSIPGHAYEQYF
TRBJ1-2 | NA | NA | TRBV11-3 | TGTGCCAGCACCCGGGGGGGAGGGGCGGACTATGGCTACACCTTC | CASTRGGGADYGYTF
TRBJ2-1 | TRBD1 | NA | TRBV6-8 | TGTGCCAGCAGTTACTCGCGGACAGGCAATGAGCAGTTCTTC | CASSYSRTGNEQFF
TRBJ1-3 | TRBD1 | NA | TRBV6-8 | TGTGCCAGCAGTTCGGACAGGGGGACCAACACCATATATTTT | CASSSDRGTNTIYF
TRBJ2-1 | TRBD2 | NA | TRBV7-6 | TGTGCCAGCAGCCACGGCTCCGGGACTAGTTATGAGCAGTTCTTC | CASSHGSGTSYEQFF
TRBJ1-1 | NA | NA | TRBV7-1 | TGTGCCAGCAGCTCCTCGACGGTAAGGAACACTGAAGCTTTCTTT | CASSSSTVRNTEAFF
TRBJ2-1 | TRBD2 | few | TRBV19 | TGTGCCAGTAGTCCCTTTCGGCCTAGCGGGAGCCTCTCCTACAATGAGCAGTTCTTC | CASSPFRPSGSLSYNEQFF
TRBJ2-5 | NA | NA | TRBV1 | TGCGCCAGCAGCCACGGACTAGCGGGAATGGGGACCCAGTACTTC | CASSHGLAGMGTQYF
TRBJ1-4 | NA | NA | TRBV28 | TGTGCCAGCGGCGCTTCAGGGGTCCCCGGAACTAATGAAAAACTGTTTTTT | CASGASGVPGTNEKLFF
TRBJ2-3 | NA | NA | TRBV28 | TGTGCCAGCAGACCCCTGGTTTTAACGTTGTCGACAGATACGCAGTATTTT | CASRPLVLTLSTDTQYF
TRBJ1-1 | NA | NA | TRBV29-1 | TGCAGCGTTGAAGGACAGTCCAGAGGGACTGAAGCTTTCTTT | CSVEGQSRGTEAFF
TRBJ1-2 | NA | NA | TRBV7-4 | TGTGCCAGCAGCCCTCCAGTCGCTACCGGCTACACCTTC | CASSPPVATGYTF
TRBJ2-5 | TRBD1 | NA | TRBV7-1 | TGTGCCAGCAGCCCAACAGGGGCAGAGACCCAGTACTTC | CASSPTGAETQYF
TRBJ2-3 | TRBD1 | NA | TRBV5-1 | TGCGCCAGCAGCTTGGCAACAGGGGGCATGGATACGCAGTATTTT | CASSLATGGMDTQYF
TRBJ1-1 | TRBD1 | NA | TRBV6-1 | TGTGCCATCAGTGAAGACAGGGGGCGCGGAGCTTTCTTT | CAISEDRGRGAFF
TRBJ1-2 | TRBD1 | NA | TRBV7-6 | TGTGCCAGCAGCCCATCCGGGACAGGGATTGGCTACACCTTC | CASSPSGTGIGYTF
TRBJ1-4 | NA | NA | TRBV11-3 | TGTGCCAGCAGCCCCCGGTCAACTAATGAAAAACTGTTTTTT | CASSPRSTNEKLFF
TRBJ1-3 | NA | NA | TRBV11-3 | TGTGCCAGCAGCTTAAGTCAGGGTGGAAACACCATATATTTT | CASSLSQGGNTIYF
TRBJ2-3 | NA | NA | TRBV29-1 | TGCAGCGTTGAAGTTGGAAGGGCAGATACGCAGTATTTT | CSVEVGRADTQYF
TRBJ2-1 | NA | NA | TRBV28 | TGTGCCAGCAGTGAGGAGTACAATGAGCAGTTCTTC | CASSEEYNEQFF
TRBJ1-1 | NA | NA | TRBV6-8 | TGTGCCAGCAGTTACAGCGCGATCGAAGCTTTCTTT | CASSYSAIEAFF
TRBJ2-7 | NA | NA | TRBV14 | TGTGCCAGCAGCCAAGATCCAGGGGCCTACGAGCAGTACTTC | CASSQDPGAYEQYF
TRBJ2-4 | NA | NA | TRBV28 | TGTGCCAGCAACCCGGGAATCCGGAACATTCAGTACTTC | CASNPGIRNIQYF
TRBJ2-7 | NA | NA | TRBV15 | TGTGCCACCAGCAGAGATCCCCTCGAAGATTACGAGCAGTACTTC | CATSRDPLEDYEQYF
TRBJ2-7 | NA | once | TRBV7-6 | TGTGCCAGCAGCCCGGGACACCATATCTACGAGCAGTACTTC | CASSPGHHIYEQYF
TRBJ1-1 | NA | NA | TRBV18 | TGTGCCAGCTCAAACACCGGCCGGACTGAAGCTTTCTTT | CASSNTGRTEAFF
TRBJ2-7 | TRBD1 | NA | TRBV6-8 | TGTGCCAGCAGTTACTCCCCGGGACAGGGGTACGAGCAGTACTTC | CASSYSPGQGYEQYF
TRBJ2-1 | TRBD1 | NA | TRBV29-1 | TGCAGCGTCCCGAGGGTAACAGGGGGTTACAATGAGCAGTTCTTC | CSVPRVTGGYNEQFF
TRBJ1-5 | TRBD1 | few | TRBV28 | TGTGCCAGCAGTCCCCCGGGACAGCATAGCAATCAGCCCCAGCATTTT | CASSPPGQHSNQPQHF
TRBJ1-4 | TRBD1 | NA | TRBV28 | TGTGCCAGCAGTTCGACAGGGGTAGTTGAAAAACTGTTTTTT | CASSSTGVVEKLFF
TRBJ2-2 | TRBD2 | once | TRBV11-3 | TGTGCCAGCAGCTTAGATAAGCTAGCGGGGGGGACTAGGAACGGGGAGCTGTTTTTT | CASSLDKLAGGTRNGELFF
TRBJ1-1 | NA | NA | TRBV18 | TGTGCCAGCTCAATCGGGGGCCAACAACTAGATGAAGCTTTCTTT | CASSIGGQQLDEAFF